These 2 T cell receptor beta chains were sequenced from one sample in a study of cytotoxic CD8 clonotypes in ibrutinib-treated CLL. The assay was immunoSEQ multiplex PCR, and TCRdb's table has in-frame clones only and misses some. The sample has about 140,000 clones; 70% to 85% are singletons. This specimen consisted of PBMCs, obtained after 12 months of ibrutinib treatment. These receptors came from a human donor with chronic lymphocytic leukemia.

V usage is TRBV7-2 and J usage is TRBJ1-5; TRBD1 aligns across 9 bases. V lost 3 bases and J lost 7; bases outside the gene matches: 4. CDR3 length: 14 amino acids. The germline CDR1 and CDR2 sequences are SGHTA and FQGNSA. DNA for the CDR3: TGTGCCAGCAGCTTGACAGGGGGGAGCCAGCCCCAGCATTTT. It yields the protein CASSLTGGSQPQHF.

The rearrangement joins TRBV15 to TRBJ1-1; D is unresolved. Trimming took off 0 bases at V and 7 bases at J, with 15 bases between the two ends. CDR3 length: 15 amino acids. Germline V CDR1 and CDR2: LNHNV, YYDKDF (reference sequence). As DNA, the CDR3 is TGTGCCACCAGCAGAGATACACCCGCTCACGGTGAAGCTTTCTTT. As protein: CATSRDTPAHGEAFF.